The T cell receptor (beta chain) under discussion was sequenced for a study of metastatic and nonmetastatic thyroid tumors. Study information: Patients with malignant and benign thyroid disease provided blood and tumor or nodule tissue, whose repertoires were compared. General study findings and limits: A significant increase in TCR beta diversity was reportedly seen in malignant thyroid tumors relative to benign nodules, in blood and tumor.

For this clone: Antigen: not known.

TCRdb re-called clones from the PCR reads using MiXCR. The sample includes under 95,000 clones, more than 9.5% seen only once; the top ten take approximately 10%. Germline values: CDR1 GTSNPN, CDR2 SVGIG (reference sequence). V lost 0 bases, J lost 2 bases, and 10 bases lay in between. This CDR3 region has 14 residues. Prior to thyroid surgery, none of the patients had received any treatment. The sample comprised blood. The chain recombines TRBV30 with TRBJ2-5; no definite D call. This receptor was obtained from a female donor with papillary thyroid cancer or a benign thyroid nodule (not recorded which). Some clones in this sample may be carry-over from other donors' samples. The CDR3 sequence: CAWSVGVVQETQYF. CDR3 nucleotide sequence: TGTGCCTGGAGTGTTGGGGTAGTTCAAGAGACCCAGTACTTC.